These T cell receptor beta chains were read from a single sample in a study of early T cells in non-severe SARS-CoV-2 infection. TCRdb re-derived calls from the 5' RACE reads in MiXCR, one entry per CDR3 protein. The data show about 28,000 distinct CDR3 sequences, around 6.1% seen once. This sample comprised whole blood, obtained at baseline. These receptors all stem from an adult who was a healthcare worker with PCR-confirmed SARS-CoV-2 infection or an uninfected control (not recorded which). The CDR3 runs from the conserved cysteine through the conserved F or W. The D gene is left open where the match is weak. Clone size is not always given. Where it is, it says once, few, many or a class for expanded clones.

j_call: TRBJ2-1
v_call: TRBV12-3/TRBV12-4
d_call: -
clone_size: medium-sized
cdr3_aa: CAVEVPLNEQFF
cdr3_nt: TGTGCCGTAGAAGTACCGCTCAATGAGCAGTTCTTC

j_call: TRBJ2-7
v_call: TRBV19
d_call: -
clone_size: few
cdr3_aa: CASSIPQGGIGYEQYF
cdr3_nt: TGTGCCAGTAGTATCCCACAGGGGGGGATAGGCTACGAGCAGTACTTC

j_call: TRBJ2-2
v_call: TRBV29-1
d_call: -
clone_size: many
cdr3_aa: CSVAHTGELFF
cdr3_nt: TGCAGCGTTGCTCACACCGGGGAGCTGTTTTTT

j_call: TRBJ2-7
v_call: TRBV5-5
d_call: TRBD1
clone_size: many
cdr3_aa: CASSLTGRQGKSGSYEQYF
cdr3_nt: TGTGCCAGCAGCTTGACCGGACGACAGGGGAAATCAGGCTCCTACGAGCAGTACTTC

j_call: TRBJ2-3
v_call: TRBV27
d_call: -
clone_size: -
cdr3_aa: CASRSTDTQYF
cdr3_nt: TGTGCCAGCAGGAGCACAGATACGCAGTATTTT

j_call: TRBJ1-1
v_call: TRBV6-1
d_call: TRBD1
clone_size: many
cdr3_aa: CASRGQGPPNTEAFF
cdr3_nt: TGTGCCAGCAGGGGACAGGGACCCCCGAACACTGAAGCTTTCTTT

j_call: TRBJ2-2
v_call: TRBV5-1
d_call: TRBD2
clone_size: many
cdr3_aa: CASSRGLAGNTGELFF
cdr3_nt: TGCGCCAGCAGCCGGGGACTAGCGGGGAACACCGGGGAGCTGTTTTTT

j_call: TRBJ1-1
v_call: TRBV7-3
d_call: TRBD1
clone_size: many
cdr3_aa: CASSLRSGTGLLNTEAFF
cdr3_nt: TGTGCCAGCAGCTTAAGATCCGGGACAGGGCTCCTGAACACTGAAGCTTTCTTT

j_call: TRBJ1-2
v_call: TRBV7-9
d_call: TRBD1
clone_size: many
cdr3_aa: CASSLNSGGQYGYTF
cdr3_nt: TGTGCCAGCAGCTTAAACTCAGGGGGTCAGTATGGCTACACCTTC

j_call: TRBJ2-7
v_call: TRBV14
d_call: -
clone_size: many
cdr3_aa: CASSLWASHSYEQYF
cdr3_nt: TGTGCCAGCAGCCTATGGGCTTCCCACTCCTACGAGCAGTACTTC

j_call: TRBJ2-5
v_call: TRBV5-6
d_call: -
clone_size: many
cdr3_aa: CASSIRPKAGETQYF
cdr3_nt: TGTGCCAGCAGCATCCGTCCTAAGGCGGGAGAGACCCAGTACTTC

j_call: TRBJ2-1
v_call: TRBV5-1
d_call: TRBD2
clone_size: many
cdr3_aa: CASSLGLAGGLSEQFF
cdr3_nt: TGCGCCAGCAGCTTGGGACTAGCGGGGGGGCTGAGTGAGCAGTTCTTC

j_call: TRBJ1-5
v_call: TRBV28
d_call: -
clone_size: -
cdr3_aa: CASSFAQGGNQPQHF
cdr3_nt: TGTGCCAGCAGTTTTGCCCAAGGTGGCAATCAGCCCCAGCATTTT

j_call: TRBJ2-7
v_call: TRBV6-5
d_call: TRBD1
clone_size: many
cdr3_aa: CASSPGQGATYEQYF
cdr3_nt: TGTGCCAGCAGCCCAGGACAGGGTGCGACCTACGAGCAGTACTTC

j_call: TRBJ2-1
v_call: TRBV9
d_call: -
clone_size: medium-sized
cdr3_aa: CASSAGPNLHNEQFF
cdr3_nt: TGTGCCAGCAGCGCGGGGCCTAACCTTCACAATGAGCAGTTCTTC

j_call: TRBJ2-7
v_call: TRBV28
d_call: TRBD2
clone_size: many
cdr3_aa: CASSTSGSMAYEQYF
cdr3_nt: TGTGCCAGCAGTACTAGCGGGAGTATGGCCTACGAGCAGTACTTC

j_call: TRBJ2-7
v_call: TRBV11-1
d_call: -
clone_size: many
cdr3_aa: CASRKLESSYEQYF
cdr3_nt: TGTGCCAGCAGAAAATTAGAGAGCTCCTACGAGCAGTACTTC

j_call: TRBJ1-1
v_call: TRBV18
d_call: -
clone_size: few
cdr3_aa: CASSPQNNRYTEAFF
cdr3_nt: TGTGCCAGCTCACCACAAAATAACAGGTACACTGAAGCTTTCTTT

j_call: TRBJ2-5
v_call: TRBV3-1
d_call: -
clone_size: -
cdr3_aa: CASSPRGRNQETQYF
cdr3_nt: TGTGCCAGCAGTCCCCGAGGACGTAACCAAGAGACCCAGTACTTC

j_call: TRBJ2-7
v_call: TRBV9
d_call: TRBD2
clone_size: -
cdr3_aa: CASSASGGLDSYEQYF
cdr3_nt: TGTGCCAGCAGCGCCTCCGGCGGACTAGACTCCTACGAGCAGTACTTC

j_call: TRBJ2-7
v_call: TRBV6-5
d_call: -
clone_size: many
cdr3_aa: CASSYSQPGYEQYF
cdr3_nt: TGTGCCAGCAGTTACTCTCAGCCTGGCTACGAGCAGTACTTC

j_call: TRBJ2-7
v_call: TRBV20-1
d_call: TRBD1
clone_size: few
cdr3_aa: CSAPGTGGTYEQYF
cdr3_nt: TGCAGTGCACCTGGGACAGGGGGCACCTACGAGCAGTACTTC

j_call: TRBJ2-3
v_call: TRBV2
d_call: TRBD2
clone_size: many
cdr3_aa: CASSGAGVTQYF
cdr3_nt: TGTGCCAGCAGTGGGGCGGGAGTTACGCAGTATTTT

j_call: TRBJ2-7
v_call: TRBV11-1
d_call: TRBD1
clone_size: many
cdr3_aa: CASSSQGSYSYEQYF
cdr3_nt: TGTGCCAGCAGCTCACAGGGGAGCTATTCCTACGAGCAGTACTTC

j_call: TRBJ2-1
v_call: TRBV4-3
d_call: TRBD2
clone_size: many
cdr3_aa: CASSQDRLAGSYNEQFF
cdr3_nt: TGCGCCAGCAGCCAAGATCGTCTAGCGGGCTCGTACAATGAGCAGTTCTTC

j_call: TRBJ2-2
v_call: TRBV18
d_call: -
clone_size: many
cdr3_aa: CASSPPQGSTGELFF
cdr3_nt: TGTGCCAGCTCACCCCCGCAGGGATCCACCGGGGAGCTGTTTTTT

j_call: TRBJ2-5
v_call: TRBV19
d_call: TRBD2
clone_size: many
cdr3_aa: CASSILAGGDRETQYF
cdr3_nt: TGTGCCAGTAGTATACTAGCGGGGGGCGACCGAGAGACCCAGTACTTC

j_call: TRBJ2-1
v_call: TRBV4-2
d_call: TRBD2
clone_size: many
cdr3_aa: CASSLGLEVNEQFF
cdr3_nt: TGTGCCAGCAGCCTGGGACTAGAAGTCAATGAGCAGTTCTTC

j_call: TRBJ1-2
v_call: TRBV29-1
d_call: -
clone_size: once
cdr3_aa: CSVGSGGGRYGYTF
cdr3_nt: TGCAGCGTTGGATCTGGGGGCGGGAGATATGGCTACACCTTC

j_call: TRBJ1-5
v_call: TRBV4-2
d_call: TRBD1
clone_size: many
cdr3_aa: CASSYRGNQPQHF
cdr3_nt: TGTGCCAGCAGTTACAGGGGGAATCAGCCCCAGCATTTT

j_call: TRBJ2-7
v_call: TRBV4-3
d_call: TRBD1
clone_size: many
cdr3_aa: CASSQEGTGDAEQYF
cdr3_nt: TGCGCCAGCAGCCAAGAGGGGACAGGGGATGCCGAGCAGTACTTC

j_call: TRBJ2-3
v_call: TRBV20-1
d_call: TRBD1
clone_size: many
cdr3_aa: CSARWAGTVNSDTQYF
cdr3_nt: TGCAGTGCTAGATGGGCCGGGACAGTGAATTCAGATACGCAGTATTTT

j_call: TRBJ2-3
v_call: TRBV6-5
d_call: -
clone_size: many
cdr3_aa: CASSYSMRDTQYF
cdr3_nt: TGTGCCAGCAGTTACTCGATGAGAGATACGCAGTATTTT

j_call: TRBJ2-3
v_call: TRBV4-1
d_call: TRBD2
clone_size: many
cdr3_aa: CASSQDEGSGSEGDTQYF
cdr3_nt: TGCGCCAGCAGCCAAGATGAGGGTAGCGGGAGCGAGGGAGATACGCAGTATTTT

j_call: TRBJ1-5
v_call: TRBV19
d_call: TRBD1
clone_size: many
cdr3_aa: CASSSRGDQPQHF
cdr3_nt: TGTGCCAGTAGTAGCAGGGGGGATCAGCCCCAGCATTTT

j_call: TRBJ2-2
v_call: TRBV3-1
d_call: TRBD1
clone_size: many
cdr3_aa: CASSPLRPGTGVGELFF
cdr3_nt: TGTGCCAGCAGCCCCCTACGCCCCGGGACAGGGGTGGGGGAGCTGTTTTTT

j_call: TRBJ2-5
v_call: TRBV6-5
d_call: TRBD2
clone_size: many
cdr3_aa: CASRPTPGLAVPYGETQYF
cdr3_nt: TGTGCCAGCAGGCCTACCCCTGGACTAGCGGTCCCCTACGGGGAGACCCAGTACTTC

j_call: TRBJ2-1
v_call: TRBV11-2
d_call: TRBD1
clone_size: many
cdr3_aa: CASRSDRVEQFF
cdr3_nt: TGTGCCAGCAGATCGGACAGGGTTGAGCAGTTCTTC

j_call: TRBJ2-5
v_call: TRBV4-2
d_call: -
clone_size: many
cdr3_aa: CASSQASGPRETQYF
cdr3_nt: TGTGCCAGCAGCCAAGCCTCAGGGCCCAGGGAGACCCAGTACTTC

j_call: TRBJ2-4
v_call: TRBV6-9
d_call: -
clone_size: many
cdr3_aa: CASTRLGLLLAKNIQYF
cdr3_nt: TGTGCCAGCACCAGACTGGGGTTATTACTAGCCAAAAACATTCAGTACTTC

j_call: TRBJ2-3
v_call: TRBV27
d_call: TRBD2
clone_size: many
cdr3_aa: CASSLLAGGPTDTQYF
cdr3_nt: TGTGCCAGCAGTCTCCTAGCGGGGGGTCCTACAGATACGCAGTATTTT

j_call: TRBJ2-1
v_call: TRBV6-6
d_call: -
clone_size: few
cdr3_aa: CVTWKGGDYNEQFF
cdr3_nt: TGTGTCACCTGGAAGGGCGGGGACTACAATGAGCAGTTCTTC

j_call: TRBJ2-1
v_call: TRBV3-1
d_call: TRBD2
clone_size: many
cdr3_aa: CASSQTSGRVAYNEQFF
cdr3_nt: TGTGCCAGCAGCCAGACTAGCGGGAGGGTAGCCTACAATGAGCAGTTCTTC

j_call: TRBJ2-3
v_call: TRBV2
d_call: -
clone_size: -
cdr3_aa: CASSDRGGTDTQYF
cdr3_nt: TGTGCCAGCAGTGACAGGGGAGGCACAGATACGCAGTATTTT

j_call: TRBJ2-3
v_call: TRBV28
d_call: -
clone_size: many
cdr3_aa: CASSGSTQYF
cdr3_nt: TGTGCCAGCAGTGGGAGTACGCAGTATTTT

j_call: TRBJ1-1
v_call: TRBV5-1
d_call: -
clone_size: -
cdr3_aa: CASSESPVINTEAFF
cdr3_nt: TGCGCCAGCAGCGAGTCACCGGTTATCAACACTGAAGCTTTCTTT

j_call: TRBJ2-5
v_call: TRBV7-7
d_call: TRBD1
clone_size: -
cdr3_aa: CASSKSGQQETQYF
cdr3_nt: TGTGCTAGCAGCAAGTCGGGACAGCAAGAGACCCAGTACTTC

j_call: TRBJ2-5
v_call: TRBV7-6
d_call: -
clone_size: few
cdr3_aa: CASSSAVGLRNQETQYF
cdr3_nt: TGTGCCAGCAGCTCGGCTGTGGGGCTGAGAAACCAAGAGACCCAGTACTTC

j_call: TRBJ2-5
v_call: TRBV25-1
d_call: -
clone_size: many
cdr3_aa: CASSEWETQYF
cdr3_nt: TGTGCCAGCAGTGAATGGGAGACCCAGTACTTC